This T cell receptor (beta chain) was retrieved from a study of cytomegalovirus exposure and HLA in healthy donors. CDR1 and CDR2 from the germline V gene are MGHRA and YSYEKL. Trimming at V came to 0 bases and at J to 8 bases, leaving 3 bases not matched to a gene. CDR3 length equals 15 residues. This clone was observed a handful of times. PCR primers comprised 60 Vbeta and 13 Jbeta primers. Repertoires were generated with immunoSEQ multiplex PCR, while TCRdb's copy carries only in-frame clones and drops some. The sample has around 150,000 clones, about 75% seen once. The sequencing input was PBMCs. The chain uses TRBV4-1 and TRBJ2-1, with 11 nucleotides matching TRBD2. This TCR came from a male donor in good health and CMV-seropositive. CDR3 residues: CASSQEKLAGDEQFF. CDR3 nucleotides: TGCGCCAGCAGCCAAGAGAAACTAGCGGGGGATGAGCAGTTCTTC.